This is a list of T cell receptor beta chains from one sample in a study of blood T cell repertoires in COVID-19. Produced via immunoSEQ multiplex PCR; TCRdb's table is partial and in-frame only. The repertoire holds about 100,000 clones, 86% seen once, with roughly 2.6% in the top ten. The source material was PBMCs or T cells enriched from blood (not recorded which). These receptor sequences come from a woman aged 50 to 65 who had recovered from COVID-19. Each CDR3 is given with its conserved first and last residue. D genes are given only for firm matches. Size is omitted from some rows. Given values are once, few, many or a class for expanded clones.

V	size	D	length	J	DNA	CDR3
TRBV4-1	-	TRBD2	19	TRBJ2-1	TGCGCCAGCAGCCAACATACTGGGCGCGGGAGTAGGACCTACAATGAGCAGTTCTTC	CASSQHTGRGSRTYNEQFF
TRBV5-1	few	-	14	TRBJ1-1	TGCGCCAGCAGCGGGTCAGGGATAAACACTGAAGCTTTCTTT	CASSGSGINTEAFF
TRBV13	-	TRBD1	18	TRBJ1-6	TGTGCCAGCAGCTTCAATAACCCGTGGGGGGACAGCAATTCACCCCTCCACTTT	CASSFNNPWGDSNSPLHF
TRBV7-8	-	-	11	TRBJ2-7	TGTGCCAGCAGCCGAGCCCAAGAGCAGTACTTC	CASSRAQEQYF
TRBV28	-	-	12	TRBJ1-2	TGTGCCAGCAGTTTGCCCGGGGATGGCTACACCTTC	CASSLPGDGYTF
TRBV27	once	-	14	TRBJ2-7	TGTGCCAGCAGTCAACGACAGACCCACTACGAGCAGTACTTC	CASSQRQTHYEQYF
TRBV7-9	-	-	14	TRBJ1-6	TGTGCCAGCAGCCTCACAGGGAGTAATTCACCCCTCCACTTT	CASSLTGSNSPLHF
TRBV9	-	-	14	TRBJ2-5	TGTGCCAGCAGCGTAGAGACTTCCCAAGAGACCCAGTACTTC	CASSVETSQETQYF
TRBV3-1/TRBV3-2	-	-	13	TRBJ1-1	TGTGCCAGCGGCTTCCGGGAGGACACTGAAGCTTTCTTT	CASGFREDTEAFF
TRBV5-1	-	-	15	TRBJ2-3	TGCGCCAGCAGCTTGGAGGCGGGACTCACAGATACGCAGTATTTT	CASSLEAGLTDTQYF
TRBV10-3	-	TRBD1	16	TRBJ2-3	TGTGCCATCAGTGAGGCGCAGGGGGCGCGTCCAGATACGCAGTATTTT	CAISEAQGARPDTQYF
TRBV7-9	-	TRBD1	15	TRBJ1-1	TGTGCCAGCAGCAAAAGACAGGGGGATGGCACTGAAGCTTTCTTT	CASSKRQGDGTEAFF
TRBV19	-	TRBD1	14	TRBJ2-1	TGTGCCAGTAGTATCGGGACAGCATACAATGAGCAGTTCTTC	CASSIGTAYNEQFF
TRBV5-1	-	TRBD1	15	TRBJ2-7	TGCGCCAGCAGCCCCGGACAGGGGGTCGTTGGCGAGCAGTACTTC	CASSPGQGVVGEQYF
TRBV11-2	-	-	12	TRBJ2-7	TGTGCCAGCAGCCGCGGGGCCTACGAGCAGTACTTC	CASSRGAYEQYF
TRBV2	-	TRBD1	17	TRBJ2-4	TGTGCCAGCAGTGAATACTGGACAGGGATCGGCAAAAACATTCAGTACTTC	CASSEYWTGIGKNIQYF
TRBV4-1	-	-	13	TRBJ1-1	TGCGCCAGCAGCCCCAGTGTGGACACTGAAGCTTTCTTT	CASSPSVDTEAFF
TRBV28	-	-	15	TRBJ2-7	TGTGCCAGCAGTTTCAGGGGGGTAATTTCCTACGAGCAGTACTTC	CASSFRGVISYEQYF
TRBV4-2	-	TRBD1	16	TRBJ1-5	TGTGCCAGCAGCCCAGGCGGACAGGGGAGCAATCAGCCCCAGCATTTT	CASSPGGQGSNQPQHF
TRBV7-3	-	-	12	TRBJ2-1	TGTGCCAGCAGCTTACGGGGGAATGAGCAGTTCTTC	CASSLRGNEQFF
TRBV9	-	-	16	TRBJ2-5	TGTGCCAGCAGCGTAGAATCAGGCAGAGGGGGAGAGACCCAGTACTTC	CASSVESGRGGETQYF
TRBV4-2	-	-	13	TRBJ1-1	TGTGCCAGCAGCCCCGCGGAAGTCACTGAAGCTTTCTTT	CASSPAEVTEAFF
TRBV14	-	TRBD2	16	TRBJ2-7	TGTGCCAGCAGCCGGCGGCTAGCGGGGACAAGCTACGAGCAGTACTTC	CASSRRLAGTSYEQYF
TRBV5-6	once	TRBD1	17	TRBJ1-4	TGTGCCAGCAGCCTACAGGGGGCGAGATGGACTAATGAAAAACTGTTTTTT	CASSLQGARWTNEKLFF
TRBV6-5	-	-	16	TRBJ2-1	TGTGCCAGCAGTTATGGGGGGTTTGTGGCGAAGGATGAGCAGTTCTTC	CASSYGGFVAKDEQFF
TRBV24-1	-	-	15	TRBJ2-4	TGTGCCACCAGTGATGATACAGGGAAGGGGAACATTCAGTACTTC	CATSDDTGKGNIQYF
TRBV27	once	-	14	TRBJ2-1	TGTGCCAGTCGTTTGGGACTGGAGTACAATGAGCAGTTCTTC	CASRLGLEYNEQFF